This entry concerns a single T cell receptor beta chain. Antigen: not known. Per the germline V gene, CDR1 is LNHDA and CDR2 is SQIVND (reference sequence). CDR3 size: 14 residues. These data come from a study of spatial heterogeneity in lung cancer. Study in general: Raw-read counts averaged over ten per unique TCR and UMI combination.

Study outcomes and limitations: Ubiquitous expanded tumor TCRs were seen in blood more at resection than at follow-up.

TCRdb re-analysed the 5' RACE reads in MiXCR, keeping a single row per CDR3 protein. The table lists 51,000 or so distinct CDR3 sequences, 6% to 8.5% of them singletons. Time point here: blood at routine non-recurrence follow-up after resection. The input material, whole RNA from tumor, nontumor lung or frozen PBMC, was sequenced unsorted. The rearrangement links TRBV19 to TRBJ1-5; TRBD1 aligns across 10 bases. This clonotype was sampled from a female donor with early-stage non-small cell lung cancer. The sequenced sample was PBMCs, obtained at follow-up. The CDR3 spells CASLDRGYNQPQHF. The CDR3 DNA follows: TGTGCTTCTTTGGACAGGGGGTACAATCAGCCCCAGCATTTT.